The T cell receptor beta chain described here comes from a study of beta chain features in type 1 diabetes. Whole-study results and caveats: Type 1 diabetes patients showed a moderate but significant shortening of TCRB CDR3s in all four CD4+ subsets. Relative to healthy donors, patients appeared to have naive, central memory and Treg TCRB repertoires that were more similar. Insertion counts at VDJ junctions were lower in type 1 diabetes patients, who also showed more deletions there.

Purity exceeding 95% was reached by all sorted populations. CDR3 length: 14 residues. V shed 2 bases and J shed 1 base, with 7 bases lying between them. Germline CDR1 reads MNHNY; CDR2 reads SVGAGI (reference sequence). As every portion of the isolated RNA was reverse transcribed, the sequencing read expressed TCRB transcripts. Clones were read by immunoSEQ multiplex PCR, and TCRdb kept only the in-frame ones, dropping some. Counted here are a few hundred thousand clones, around 10% occurring once; the ten biggest clones make up 0.55% to 0.75%. About this clone itself: Its specificity is unknown.

The V and J genes are TRBV6-6 and TRBJ2-3; D is unclear. The receptor was isolated from a young man with type 1 diabetes. The source material was central memory CD4+ T cells from blood. Written as DNA, the CDR3 is TGTGCCAGCAGTTACGGATCAGGCACAGATACGCAGTATTTT. It specifies CASSYGSGTDTQYF.